This T cell receptor beta chain was profiled in a study of Ad26.COV2.S vaccination and SARS-CoV-2 variants. Across the whole study: Each vaccinee took Ad26.COV2.S intramuscularly, once or twice 56 days apart.

Study-level results: Non-spike TCR breadth did not differ much between vaccine and placebo recipients.

Assay: immunoSEQ multiplex PCR; the TCRdb copy retains only in-frame clones and omits some. The sample records a few hundred thousand clones, 80% to 95% being singletons. This clone has just one count. Its antigen remains unidentified. Treatment here: 15 to 20 received Ad26.COV2.S at low or high dose, single or two shots; 5 received placebo; per-sample allocation not given. Samples came from day 63 after the first vaccine or placebo injection. Expressing Wuhan-strain SARS-CoV-2 spike, an Ad26 vector served as the vaccine. The TCR originated in a person aged 18-60 years who received the Ad26.COV2.S COVID-19 vaccine or a placebo. The material sequenced was peripheral blood, taken in a trial of Ad26.COV2.S vaccine versus placebo.

CDR3 DNA sequence: TGTGCCTGGAGCCCTCTAGCTAGCACAGATACGCAGTATTTT. The encoded protein is CAWSPLASTDTQYF. V gene TRBV30 combines with J gene TRBJ2-3, with D tentatively TRBD2 (5 bases). V shed 3 bases and J shed 0 bases, with 10 bases lying between them. This CDR3 is 14 amino acids long. Germline V gives CDR1 GTSNPN, CDR2 SVGIG (reference sequence).